This T cell receptor beta chain originates from a study of blood T cell repertoires in COVID-19 (dated by TCRdb to about 2020). Regarding the study in general: The collaborator samples originated in the United States, Italy and Spain and spanned the acute and convalescent phases of COVID-19. The material from the prospective study consisted of cDNA or gDNA derived from T cells, B-cell-depleted T cells, or PBMCs. Deeply sampled blood TCRbeta repertoires from subjects exposed to, actively infected with, or recovered from COVID-19 were included in the dataset. A freely available public database, intended as a resource for researchers studying the immune response to SARS-CoV-2, is where the repertoires were released. Samples came from the ongoing ImmuneRACE study (first 160 participants) plus 1,254 subjects from 6 global collaborators. A de-identified subject ID, COVID-19 status, age in years and sex were almost always included in the sample metadata. HLA class I and class II types, where available, came from metadata supplied by the sample provider rather than from assay-based typing. Paper-wide results and their limitations: How much clinical and demographic metadata was included differed by source and by participant, and the metadata was provided uncurated.

TCRbeta CDR3 regions were amplified from genomic DNA using the immunoSEQ Assay, a bias-controlled multiplex PCR. The original methods were these. Nucleated cell counts per sample were estimated from amplification of reference gene primers within the assay. To quantify the absolute abundance of each unique TCRbeta CDR3 rearrangement, sequence reads were collapsed and filtered. For each sample, productive Simpson clonality was calculated by taking the square root of Simpson's diversity index across productive rearrangements. TCRdb holds this immuneACCESS table with in-frame rearrangements only. Some clones are missing; in checked studies, unresolved V genes explain under half, and the rest has no known cause. D and trimming were read from the DNA, whereas the V and J calls and clone size are those reported in that table. This sample has 300,000 or so clones in its table, and more than 75% of those were observed once. In total, the top ten clones hold approximately 1.6% of the sample.

Regarding this clone: Its cognate antigen has yet to be identified. Base qualities are not at hand, and no much larger clone is one base apart.

Another Seattle source contributed samples from volunteer blood donors who had recovered from COVID-19. Each collaborating institution followed its own protocols to collect whole blood in K2EDTA tubes. For TCRbeta analysis, collaborator samples were shipped as frozen whole blood, as isolated PBMCs, or as DNA extracted from either sample type. From the cysteine through the phenylalanine, the CDR3 covers 14 amino acids. The only DNA kept is the CDR3, 42 bases in frame from the first base. Sequencing was carried out using peripheral blood. This sequence originates from a woman in her thirties or forties who had recovered from COVID-19. Recombination linked TRBV12-1 to TRBJ1-5; no check of the table's D call, TRBD1, against the DNA was made. TRBV12-1 is a listed pseudogene. CDR3 reads: CASSFSRFRQPQHF. The DNA sequence reads TGTGCCAGCAGCTTTAGCCGTTTCAGGCAGCCCCAGCATTTT.